This T cell receptor (beta chain) was profiled in a study of blood T cell repertoires in COVID-19. Study information: The origin of the acute and convalescent COVID-19 samples was the United States, Italy and Spain.

The V gene's germline CDR1 is MNHEY and CDR2 SMNVEV (reference sequence). CDR3 size: 11 residues. V dropped 10 bases and J dropped 13 bases, with 14 bases sitting between them. As handled by the study authors: How many nucleated cells were present was estimated from reference gene primer amplification. TCRdb's copy holds only in-frame clones and misses some; the assay was immunoSEQ multiplex PCR. The D gene and trimming were derived from the DNA, and the V and J assignments and clone size from that table. Seen here are about 250,000 clones, around 88% observed once, and the top ten hold roughly 8.6%.

V gene TRBV27 combines with J gene TRBJ1-6, with D possibly TRBD1 on 6 matching bases. The clonotype comes from a man aged 40-55 years with active or convalescent COVID-19. Material for sequencing was peripheral blood. Written as DNA, the CDR3 is TGTGCCAACCTGAAAACAGGGCCCCTCCACTTT. This codes for CANLKTGPLHF.